Here is one TCR beta chain with its context. The CDR3 is 15 amino acids. V lost 10 bases, J lost 4 bases, and 10 bases stayed unmatched. From germline, CDR1 is MNHEY and CDR2 SVGAGI. The sample is drawn from a study of T cell responses to AZD1222 COVID-19 vaccine. Produced via immunoSEQ multiplex PCR; TCRdb's table is partial and in-frame only. The table records about 110,000 clones, 70% to 90% of them present only once. The clonotype originates from an adult in good health. This specimen consisted of peripheral blood, obtained on day 0 of AZD1222 vaccination. The rearrangement joins TRBV6-5 to TRBJ2-2, with 9 bases fitting TRBD1. The CDR3 is CATSPGQGFTGELFF. The CDR3 DNA reads TGTGCCACCTCCCCGGGACAGGGCTTCACCGGGGAGCTGTTTTTT.